This T cell receptor (beta chain) was documented in a study of T cell repertoires in cytomegalovirus infection. The CDR3 runs 14 residues. Germline V gives CDR1 SGHTA, CDR2 FQGNSA. Trimming took off 2 bases at V and 6 bases at J, with 13 bases between the two ends. From the reads, TCRdb called clonotypes with MiXCR, one entry per CDR3 protein. Among about 310,000 distinct CDR3 sequences listed, approximately 25% were seen once. The sample holds many counts of this clonotype. The antigen is not known. The chain employs TRBV7-2 and TRBJ1-2; D is ambiguous. Sequencing used cultured PBMCs, obtained from culture after CMV antigen stimulation. The receptor was isolated from a human donor in good health (CMV status not recorded). Some clones in this sample may be carry-over from other donors' samples. The CDR3 DNA sequence: TGTGCCAGCAGCTTAAACCGGATCGGGGATGGCTACACCTTC. It codes for CASSLNRIGDGYTF.